One sample yielded the 19 T cell receptor beta chains listed below, sequenced in a study of T cell repertoires in cytomegalovirus infection (dated by TCRdb to 2018 to 2020). The sequencing machine was an Illumina HiSeq 1500. TCRdb trimmed the raw reads at Q25, called clones with MiXCR and kept productive beta chains. Each entry is one CDR3 protein sequence, shown with its most common DNA and genes. The sample table holds under 600,000 distinct CDR3 sequences, of which 16% were seen once. Roughly 25% of the sample is held by the ten biggest clonotypes. Sequences were obtained from CD8+ T cells from PBMCs. Every receptor here comes from a human donor in good health (CMV status not recorded). Some clones in this sample may be carry-over from other donors' samples.

The chain couples TRBV11-2 to TRBJ2-1; TRBD1 matches at 7 bases. From germline, CDR1 is SGHAT and CDR2 FQNNGV. V shed 5 bases and J 4 bases; nucleotides not matched to a gene: 11. This CDR3 comprises 16 residues. This CDR3 is CASSLAQGTWYNEQFF. The CDR3 coding sequence is TGTGCCAGCAGCCTCGCACAGGGGACATGGTACAATGAGCAGTTCTTC. The whole variable domain, remainder taken from reference TRBV11-2 and TRBJ2-1, is EAGVAQSPRYKIIEKRQSVAFWCNPISGHATLYWYQQILGQGPKLLIQFQNNGVVDDSQLPKDRFSAERLKGVDSTLKIQPAKLEDSAVYLCASSLAQGTWYNEQFFGPGTRLTVL.

The rearrangement uses TRBV2 and TRBJ1-1; TRBD1 might be the D (6 bases). This CDR3 is 14 amino acids long. Germline V gene data show CDR1 as SNHLY and CDR2 as FYNNEI. With 4 bases removed from V and 5 bases from J, the gap between germline ends came to 14 bases. CDR3 amino acids: CASSVGGRKTEAFF. The CDR3 coding sequence is TGTGCCAGCAGTGTGGGGGGGCGAAAAACTGAAGCTTTCTTT. The entire variable domain, with the rest obtained from reference TRBV2 and TRBJ1-1, is as follows: EPEVTQTPSHQVTQMGQEVILRCVPISNHLYFYWYRQILGQKVEFLVSFYNNEISEKSEIFDDQFSVERPDGSNFTLKIRSTKLEDSAMYFCASSVGGRKTEAFFGQGTRLTVV.

This clonotype came up many times. The V call is TRBV24-1, the J call TRBJ2-3, with D possibly being TRBD1 (6 bases). Germline V gives CDR1 KGHDR, CDR2 SFDVKD. V lost 1 base and J lost 1, with 11 bases in between. CDR3 length: 16 residues. The CDR3 sequence: CATSDLQGRGTDTQYF. CDR3 nucleotides: TGTGCCACCAGTGATTTACAGGGTCGCGGCACAGATACGCAGTATTTT.

The CDR3 bases are TGTGCCACCAGCAGACCTAGTATGAACACTGAAGCTTTCTTT. It translates to CATSRPSMNTEAFF. The chain uses TRBV15 and TRBJ1-1; D is unresolved. This CDR3 has 14 amino acids. Germline loops: CDR1 LNHNV, CDR2 YYDKDF (reference sequence). Trimming took 2 bases from V and 0 from J, leaving 7 bases between them. The full variable domain, rest sourced from reference TRBV15 and TRBJ1-1, is DAMVIQNPRYQVTQFGKPVTLSCSQTLNHNVMYWYQQKSSQAPKLLFHYYDKDFNNEADTPDNFQSRRPNTSFCFLDIRSPGLGDTAMYLCATSRPSMNTEAFFGQGTRLTVV.

This clonotype has only a few counts. V gene TRBV5-6 combines with J gene TRBJ2-7; D gene uncertain. CDR1 and CDR2 from the germline V gene are SGHDT and YYEEEE. Trimming pared 2 bases from V and 1 base from J, leaving 16 bases between. The CDR3 is made up of 16 amino acids. In DNA form, the CDR3 reads TGTGCCAGCAGCTTTGCGCAGATAGACTTATCCTACGAGCAGTACTTC. Protein sequence: CASSFAQIDLSYEQYF.

The V gene is TRBV12-3 or TRBV12-4, the J gene TRBJ2-3, with TRBD1 matching 10 bases. V gave up 6 bases and J gave up 5 bases; unmatched junction bases: 8. This CDR3 has 15 residues. The DNA of the CDR3 is TGTGCCAGCAGCCAGGGACAGGGGATGCAAGATACGCAGTATTTT. Residues: CASSQGQGMQDTQYF.

This clonotype was counted at least ten times. The chain employs TRBV11-2 and TRBJ2-5; D is possibly TRBD2 (5 bases). The CDR3 has 14 amino acids. Germline V gene sequence: CDR1 SGHAT, CDR2 FQNNGV. With 1 base removed from V and 5 bases from J, the gap between germline ends came to 11 bases. The CDR3 nucleotides read TGTGCCAGCAGCTTAGCTAGCCGTGGGGAGACCCAGTACTTC. Its translation is CASSLASRGETQYF.

There are a few counts of this clonotype. The V and J genes are TRBV2 and TRBJ2-7; 8 positions match TRBD2. The germline V gene encodes CDR1 SNHLY and CDR2 FYNNEI. The CDR3 has 13 amino acids. J gave up 0 bases and V 9 bases, and 4 bases lay outside the gene matches. For the CDR3, the DNA is TGTGCCAGTTCTAGCGGGTACTCCTACGAGCAGTACTTC. This codes for CASSSGYSYEQYF.

The table lists this clonotype with a few counts. The gene calls are TRBV6-5 and TRBJ2-2, with D maybe TRBD2 (5 bases). Germline CDR1 and CDR2: MNHEY and SVGAGI. The CDR3 is 17 amino acids. V was pared by 0 bases and J by 4 bases, with 15 bases between. CDR3 sequence (DNA): TGTGCCAGCAGTTACTCCGACACCTCGGCGGGCACCGGGGAGCTGTTTTTT. It codes for CASSYSDTSAGTGELFF.

The chain is built from TRBV15 and TRBJ1-1; perhaps TRBD1 as D (6 bases). Germline assignment: CDR1 LNHNV and CDR2 YYDKDF (reference sequence). V was trimmed by 5 bases and J by 11 bases, leaving 15 bases between them. This CDR3 contains 12 residues. This CDR3 is CATSGGGGRAFF. CDR3 DNA sequence: TGTGCCACCAGCGGAGGGGGTGGTCGGGCTTTCTTT.

This clonotype has a count of ten or more. This chain links TRBV7-6 with TRBJ2-1; 8 positions agree with TRBD1. CDR3 length equals 16 residues. With 1 base clipped from V and 7 bases from J, the junction kept 9 bases outside the gene matches. CDR1 and CDR2 from the germline V gene are SGHVS and FNYEAQ. In DNA, the CDR3 is TGTGCCAGCAGCTTAGGCACAGGGGGTGGGAGGAATGAGCAGTTCTTC. Translating gives CASSLGTGGGRNEQFF.

This chain uses TRBV18 with TRBJ2-1; D is perhaps TRBD1 or TRBD2 (6 bases each). Germline CDR1 reads KGHSH; CDR2 reads LQKENI. This CDR3 is 20 amino acids long. The V and J ends lost 3 bases and 0 bases respectively, with 24 bases between them. Here the CDR3 DNA reads TGTGCCAGCTCACCGATATGGGGGGCATTAGACGGGAGCTCCTACAATGAGCAGTTCTTC. It encodes CASSPIWGALDGSSYNEQFF.

The rearrangement joins TRBV5-1 to TRBJ1-5; 8 bases are shared with TRBD1. CDR1 is SGHRS, CDR2 YFSETQ, per germline. V gave up 5 bases and J gave up 7 bases; unmatched junction bases: 5. This CDR3 region has 13 residues. CDR3 residues: CASRFDRGQPQHF. CDR3 DNA: TGCGCCAGCAGGTTCGACAGGGGCCAGCCCCAGCATTTT.

The chain joins TRBV4-1 to TRBJ2-7; maybe TRBD2 (6 bases). CDR3 length equals 15 residues. Germline assignment: CDR1 MGHRA and CDR2 YSYEKL. Deletions cut 5 bases from V and 0 bases from J, with 14 bases between. This chain's CDR3 is CASSSTGVSSYEQYF. CDR3 nucleotide sequence: TGCGCCAGCAGCTCAACGGGGGTCAGCTCCTACGAGCAGTACTTC.

This clonotype was observed at least ten times. V usage is TRBV11-2 and J usage is TRBJ2-5, with 14 nucleotides matching TRBD2. The CDR3 consists of 17 residues. Germline loops: CDR1 SGHAT, CDR2 FQNNGV. V was clipped by 5 bases and J by 1 base; unmatched bases: 6. CDR3 sequence: CASSAGTSGRSQETQYF. The CDR3 nucleotides read TGTGCCAGCAGCGCCGGGACTAGCGGGAGAAGCCAAGAGACCCAGTACTTC.

This clonotype has at least ten counts. The chain couples TRBV6-8 to TRBJ2-1; the match to TRBD2 covers 9 bases. The junction had 5 bases not matched to a gene; V was cut back by 0 bases and J by 5 bases. Germline V gives CDR1 MNHGY, CDR2 SAAAGT. The CDR3 covers 16 residues. CDR3 in DNA: TGTGCCAGCAGTTACTCAGGGCTAGCGGGGAACAATGAGCAGTTCTTC. Protein sequence: CASSYSGLAGNNEQFF.

There are many counts of this clonotype. The chain uses TRBV7-9 and TRBJ2-1, with 7 bases identical to TRBD2. J gave up 4 bases and V 6 bases, and 12 bases lay outside the gene matches. The CDR3 covers 16 residues. Germline CDR1 is SEHNR and CDR2 is FQNEAQ (reference sequence). This CDR3 is CASRPPGTILYNEQFF. The CDR3 DNA reads as TGTGCCAGCAGGCCTCCCGGGACTATCCTATACAATGAGCAGTTCTTC.

This clonotype was observed at least ten times. The chain employs TRBV7-6 and TRBJ1-5, with 8 nucleotides matching TRBD1. The CDR3 has 15 residues. Looked up from germline, CDR1 is SGHVS and CDR2 is FNYEAQ. V gave up 6 bases and J gave up 7 bases; unmatched junction bases: 11. The CDR3 reads CASSPGQGGVQPQHF. CDR3 nucleotide sequence: TGTGCCAGCAGTCCCGGACAGGGTGGTGTGCAGCCCCAGCATTTT.

The chain carries TRBV24-1 and TRBJ2-1; 7 nucleotides align to TRBD1. Germline CDR1 is KGHDR and CDR2 is SFDVKD. J was trimmed by 11 bases and V by 3 bases; bases with no gene match: 3. This CDR3 region has 12 residues. CDR3 protein: CATSDTGVKQFF. The DNA of the CDR3 is TGTGCCACCAGTGATACAGGGGTTAAGCAGTTCTTC.